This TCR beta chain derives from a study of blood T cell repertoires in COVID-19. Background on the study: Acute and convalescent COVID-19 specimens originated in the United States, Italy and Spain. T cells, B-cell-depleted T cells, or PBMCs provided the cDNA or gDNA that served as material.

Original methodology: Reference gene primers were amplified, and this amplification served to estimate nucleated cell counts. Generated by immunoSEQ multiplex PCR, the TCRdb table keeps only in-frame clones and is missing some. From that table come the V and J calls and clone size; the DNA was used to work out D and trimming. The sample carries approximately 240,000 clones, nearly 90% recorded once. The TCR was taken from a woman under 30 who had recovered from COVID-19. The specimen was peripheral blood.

CDR3 residues: CASSQDIPLQETQYF. DNA for the CDR3: TGTGCCAGCAGCCAAGATATTCCCCTCCAAGAGACCCAGTACTTC. V and J are TRBV4-2 and TRBJ2-5; D remains ambiguous. Per the germline V gene, CDR1 is LGHNA and CDR2 is YNFKEQ. Trimming removed 0 bases from V and 1 base from J, with 9 bases in between. The CDR3 has 15 amino acids.